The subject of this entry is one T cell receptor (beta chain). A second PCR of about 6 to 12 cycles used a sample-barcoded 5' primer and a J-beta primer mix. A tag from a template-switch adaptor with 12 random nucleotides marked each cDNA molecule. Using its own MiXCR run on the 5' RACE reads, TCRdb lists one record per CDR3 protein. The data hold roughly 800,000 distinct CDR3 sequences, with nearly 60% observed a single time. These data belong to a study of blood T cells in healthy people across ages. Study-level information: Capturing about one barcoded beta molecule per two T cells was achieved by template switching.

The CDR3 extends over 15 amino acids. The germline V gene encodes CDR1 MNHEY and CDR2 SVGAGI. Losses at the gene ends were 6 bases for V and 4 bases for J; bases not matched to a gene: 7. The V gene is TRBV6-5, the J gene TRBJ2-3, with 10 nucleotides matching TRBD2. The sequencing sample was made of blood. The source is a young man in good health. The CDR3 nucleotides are TGTGCCAGCAGGGCAAGCGGGAGGGCCTCAGATACGCAGTATTTT. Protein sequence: CASRASGRASDTQYF.